This T cell receptor beta chain was sequenced for a study of blood T cell repertoires in COVID-19. In the study's own analysis: Reference gene primer amplification yielded estimated nucleated cell counts. Data came from immunoSEQ multiplex PCR; TCRdb stores just in-frame clones and leaves some out. D and trimming were read from the DNA, whereas the V and J calls and clone size are those reported in that table. The sample records approximately 160,000 clones, 80% being singletons. The CDR3 spans 13 residues. In germline, CDR1 is SEHNR, CDR2 FQNEAQ (reference sequence). This clone occurred once. A junction boundary mismatches the germline segment, possibly from a read error. The study drew participants aged about 18 to 89 years from 20 to 30 US areas.

This TCR was sampled from a man aged 40-49 years who had recovered from COVID-19. Sequencing was done on a sample of PBMCs or T cells enriched from blood (not recorded which). The genes are TRBV7-9 and TRBJ1-1; D ambiguous. The CDR3 protein is CASSLIANAEAFF. In nucleotides, the CDR3 is TGTGCCAGCAGCTTAATTGCGAACGCTGAAGCTTTCTTT.